Listed below are T cell receptor beta chains from one sample, sequenced in a study of identical twins. One entry per CDR3 protein results from TCRdb running MiXCR on the 5' RACE reads. The sample includes some 1,700,000 distinct CDR3 sequences, roughly 35% of them seen just once. Sample: cord blood. These receptors all come from a newborn girl in good health. CDR3s include the opening cysteine and the closing phenylalanine or tryptophan. Size is omitted from some rows. Given values are once, few, many or a class for expanded clones.

abundance	v_gene	j_gene	CDR3aa
-	TRBV29-1	TRBJ2-5	CSVEVQRGGREQYF
-	TRBV2	TRBJ2-1	CASSAMTRSYNEQFF
many	TRBV5-1	TRBJ2-1	CASSLVPNEQFF
many	TRBV2	TRBJ2-7	CASSSGTGGLVPYEQYF
few	TRBV6-5	TRBJ2-7	CASSYSPRLGQGRVYEQYF
many	TRBV4-2	TRBJ2-5	CASSQEERGPQETQYF
-	TRBV7-9	TRBJ2-7	CASSPPPRTGYNEQYF
few	TRBV12-3/TRBV12-4	TRBJ1-4	CASSPSYRGPTYREKLFF
-	TRBV20-1	TRBJ2-1	CSASEREGLSYNEQFF
-	TRBV30	TRBJ1-5	CAWSIREDQPQHF
-	TRBV3-1	TRBJ1-3	CASSQAWTFSGNTIYF
-	TRBV5-1	TRBJ2-3	CASSLGYDTQYF
few	TRBV10-3	TRBJ2-7	CAISRDKSSYEQYF
-	TRBV7-8	TRBJ1-5	CASSARDRVSNQPQHF
few	TRBV12-3/TRBV12-4	TRBJ2-1	CASRTIGPRPYNEQFF